This TCR beta chain was sequenced in a study of CD8+ T cells in alopecia areata. Whole-study findings and limits: Mice gave a clearer picture of TCR sharing than patients did, possibly for HLA-related reasons.

Per germline, CDR1 GTSNPN and CDR2 SVGIG (reference sequence). This CDR3 is built from 17 residues. Trimming took 3 bases from V and 2 from J, leaving 19 bases between them. Separation by sorting yielded CD4+ and CD8+ T cells from PBMCs. As concerns this clone: What it recognizes is unknown.

Sequencing used cDNA as its template, made by extracting RNA and reverse transcribing it. The protocol was immunoSEQ multiplex PCR, while the TCRdb copy is restricted to in-frame clones and leaves out a portion. The profile shows 140,000 to 150,000 clones, around 49% of them singletons. This receptor was obtained from a human donor with alopecia areata. V is TRBV30 and J is TRBJ1-4; D call uncertain. The source material was CD4+ T cells sorted from blood, sampled at week 0. The CDR3 DNA is TGTGCCTGGAGCTTCGGATTTTTTGGAGGGACTAATGAAAAACTGTTTTTT. The encoded protein is CAWSFGFFGGTNEKLFF.